This T cell receptor (beta chain) was documented in a study of blood T cell repertoires in COVID-19. Study-level information: The United States, Italy and Spain supplied acute and convalescent COVID-19 samples. PBMCs, B-cell-depleted T cells, or T cells provided the cDNA or gDNA that made up the material.

In germline, CDR1 is SGHNT, CDR2 YENEEA. The ends lost 5 bases at V and 7 bases at J; junction bases unmatched: 6. This CDR3 has 14 amino acids. Original processing notes: Amplification from reference gene primers served as the basis for estimated nucleated cell counts. Clones were sequenced by immunoSEQ multiplex PCR, and TCRdb holds only the in-frame ones, with some missing. The V and J calls and the clone size are those of that table, but D and trimming were determined from the DNA. This table has roughly 95,000 clones, approximately 80% appearing once. The TCR comes from a human donor in a cohort sampled during active COVID-19. The chain has TRBV11-3 and TRBJ2-1; 9 nucleotides line up with TRBD2. Material: peripheral blood. The CDR3 sequence is CASSRTSVENEQFF. For the CDR3, the DNA is TGTGCCAGCAGCCGGACTAGCGTGGAGAATGAGCAGTTCTTC.